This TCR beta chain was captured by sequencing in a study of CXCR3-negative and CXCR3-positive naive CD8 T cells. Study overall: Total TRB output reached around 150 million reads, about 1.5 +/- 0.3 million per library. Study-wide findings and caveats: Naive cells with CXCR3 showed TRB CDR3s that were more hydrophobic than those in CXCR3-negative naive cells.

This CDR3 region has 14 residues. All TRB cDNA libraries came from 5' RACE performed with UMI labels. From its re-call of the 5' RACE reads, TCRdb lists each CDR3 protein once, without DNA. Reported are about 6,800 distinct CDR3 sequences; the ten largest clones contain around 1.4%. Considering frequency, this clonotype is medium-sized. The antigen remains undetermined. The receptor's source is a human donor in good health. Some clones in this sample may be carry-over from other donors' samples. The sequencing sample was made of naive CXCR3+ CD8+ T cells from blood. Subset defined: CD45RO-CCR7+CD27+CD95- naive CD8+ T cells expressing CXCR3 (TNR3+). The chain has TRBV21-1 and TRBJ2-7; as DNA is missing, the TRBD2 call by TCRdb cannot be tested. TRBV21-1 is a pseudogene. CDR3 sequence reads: CASSRGRYSYEQYF.